A selection of T cell receptor beta chains follows, all from one sample in a study of metastatic and nonmetastatic thyroid tumors. TCRdb reprocessed the PCR reads using MiXCR. The table shows roughly 12,000 clones, with 38% occurring only once. What was sequenced was tumor tissue. The receptors shown here come from a female donor with papillary thyroid cancer or a benign thyroid nodule (not recorded which). Some clones in this sample may be carry-over from other donors' samples. The CDR3 runs from the conserved cysteine through the conserved F or W. Fields, in order: clone size, D gene, V gene, J gene, CDR3 protein, CDR3 DNA. D genes are given only for firm matches. Not every row has a clone size; where given, it reads once, few, many or a size class.

size: -; D: -; V: TRBV18; J: TRBJ2-2; CDR3: CASFLNGELFF; DNA: TGTGCCAGTTTCCTAAACGGGGAGCTGTTTTTT
size: -; D: -; V: TRBV24-1; J: TRBJ2-3; CDR3: CATSDPGVRGSDTQYF; DNA: TGTGCCACCAGTGACCCCGGGGTAAGGGGTTCTGATACGCAGTATTTT
size: few; D: TRBD1; V: TRBV6-2/TRBV6-3; J: TRBJ1-6; CDR3: CACSYRGQANSPLHF; DNA: TGTGCCTGCAGTTACCGGGGACAGGCGAATTCACCCCTCCACTTT
size: few; D: -; V: TRBV9; J: TRBJ2-1; CDR3: CASSYSGVSYNEQFF; DNA: TGTGCCAGCAGCTACTCGGGAGTTTCCTACAATGAGCAGTTCTTC
size: few; D: TRBD1; V: TRBV12-3/TRBV12-4; J: TRBJ1-5; CDR3: CASSFGQGYQPQHF; DNA: TGTGCCAGCAGTTTCGGACAGGGTTATCAGCCCCAGCATTTT
size: few; D: TRBD2; V: TRBV27; J: TRBJ2-6; CDR3: CASRPGLRYSGANVLTF; DNA: TGTGCCAGCAGGCCGGGACTAAGGTACTCTGGGGCCAACGTCCTGACTTTC
size: few; D: TRBD1; V: TRBV27; J: TRBJ1-3; CDR3: CASSLRTGTGNTIYF; DNA: TGTGCCAGCAGTTTAAGGACAGGGACTGGAAACACCATATATTTT
size: few; D: TRBD2; V: TRBV6-5; J: TRBJ2-7; CDR3: CASSYGGDPYEQYF; DNA: TGTGCCAGCAGTTACGGGGGGGATCCCTACGAGCAGTACTTC
size: few; D: -; V: TRBV6-2/TRBV6-3; J: TRBJ2-1; CDR3: CASSYSTNEQFF; DNA: TGTGCCAGCAGCTACTCCACAAATGAGCAGTTCTTC
size: -; D: TRBD1; V: TRBV5-6; J: TRBJ2-3; CDR3: CASSSGGHTQYF; DNA: TGTGCCAGCAGCTCAGGGGGCCATACGCAGTATTTT
size: few; D: TRBD1; V: TRBV28; J: TRBJ1-2; CDR3: CASSGQDLNGYTF; DNA: TGTGCCAGCAGTGGACAGGATCTAAATGGCTACACCTTC
size: -; D: TRBD2; V: TRBV11-2; J: TRBJ2-1; CDR3: CASLRLAGGRSSYNEQFF; DNA: TGTGCCAGCCTCAGACTAGCGGGAGGTCGTAGCTCCTACAATGAGCAGTTCTTC
size: -; D: -; V: TRBV12-3/TRBV12-4; J: TRBJ1-6; CDR3: CASSYRINSPLHF; DNA: TGTGCCAGCAGTTACAGAATTAATTCACCCCTCCACTTT
size: -; D: -; V: TRBV6-5; J: TRBJ1-3; CDR3: CASSSPFGVNSGNTIYF; DNA: TGTGCCAGCAGTTCCCCCTTCGGAGTTAACTCTGGAAACACCATATATTTT
size: -; D: -; V: TRBV2; J: TRBJ1-6; CDR3: CASSDTLSNSPLHF; DNA: TGTGCCAGCAGTGACACACTGTCTAATTCACCCCTCCACTTT
size: -; D: TRBD1; V: TRBV2; J: TRBJ1-1; CDR3: CASSPRTGETTEAFF; DNA: TGTGCCAGCAGTCCGCGGACAGGGGAGACCACTGAAGCTTTCTTT
size: -; D: -; V: TRBV7-2; J: TRBJ2-3; CDR3: CASSSRELTDTQYF; DNA: TGTGCCAGCAGCTCCCGAGAACTCACAGATACGCAGTATTTT
size: -; D: -; V: TRBV7-9; J: TRBJ2-1; CDR3: CASSPASNEQFF; DNA: TGTGCCAGCAGCCCCGCAAGCAATGAGCAGTTCTTC
size: -; D: TRBD1; V: TRBV19; J: TRBJ1-4; CDR3: CASSSGTGGSSEKLFF; DNA: TGTGCCAGTAGTTCCGGGACAGGGGGCTCCAGTGAAAAACTGTTTTTT
size: few; D: -; V: TRBV6-1; J: TRBJ1-1; CDR3: CASSRTGQLNTEAFF; DNA: TGTGCCAGCAGTCGAACGGGACAACTGAACACTGAAGCTTTCTTT
size: -; D: TRBD1; V: TRBV12-3/TRBV12-4; J: TRBJ1-2; CDR3: CASSLSSRGANYGYTF; DNA: TGTGCCAGCAGTTTAAGCTCCAGGGGGGCTAACTATGGCTACACCTTC
size: -; D: -; V: TRBV9; J: TRBJ1-2; CDR3: CASSVGRVAQGYTF; DNA: TGTGCCAGCAGCGTAGGCAGGGTGGCACAAGGCTACACCTTC
size: few; D: TRBD2; V: TRBV2; J: TRBJ2-7; CDR3: CASSDTGRESEQYF; DNA: TGTGCCAGCAGTGATACCGGGAGGGAGTCCGAGCAGTACTTC
size: -; D: -; V: TRBV11-2; J: TRBJ2-7; CDR3: CASSPFRQGGGSGEQYF; DNA: TGTGCCAGCAGCCCATTTCGGCAGGGTGGGGGCTCTGGCGAGCAGTACTTC
size: -; D: -; V: TRBV3-1; J: TRBJ1-2; CDR3: CASSQDLPGAGYTF; DNA: TGTGCCAGCAGCCAAGATCTGCCCGGTGCTGGCTACACCTTC
size: few; D: -; V: TRBV6-5; J: TRBJ2-7; CDR3: CASSSIGAYEQYF; DNA: TGTGCCAGCAGTTCTATAGGGGCCTACGAGCAGTACTTC
size: few; D: -; V: TRBV6-5; J: TRBJ2-7; CDR3: CASSYSAGALPPYEQYF; DNA: TGTGCCAGCAGTTACTCCGCGGGCGCCCTACCCCCCTACGAGCAGTACTTC
size: -; D: TRBD2; V: TRBV7-3; J: TRBJ2-1; CDR3: CASSPGGGYNEQFF; DNA: TGTGCCAGCAGCCCCGGGGGGGGTTACAATGAGCAGTTCTTC
size: once; D: -; V: TRBV11-2; J: TRBJ2-1; CDR3: CASSLEGPPRRNEQFF; DNA: TGTGCCAGCAGCTTAGAGGGACCTCCTCGCCGCAATGAGCAGTTCTTC
size: -; D: TRBD1; V: TRBV12-3/TRBV12-4; J: TRBJ2-7; CDR3: CASRRYNRGPTSYEQYF; DNA: TGTGCCAGCAGACGCTATAACAGGGGGCCGACCTCCTACGAGCAGTACTTC
size: -; D: TRBD1; V: TRBV6-1; J: TRBJ2-7; CDR3: CASRFTGGYEQYF; DNA: TGTGCCAGCAGGTTTACAGGGGGCTACGAGCAGTACTTC
size: -; D: -; V: TRBV6-2/TRBV6-3; J: TRBJ1-3; CDR3: CASSQLRGSGNTIYF; DNA: TGTGCCAGCAGTCAACTCCGGGGCTCTGGAAACACCATATATTTT
size: -; D: -; V: TRBV11-3; J: TRBJ2-1; CDR3: CASSLEVADEQFF; DNA: TGTGCCAGCAGCTTAGAGGTGGCGGATGAGCAGTTCTTC
size: -; D: -; V: TRBV15; J: TRBJ2-1; CDR3: CATSRGRGGNEQFF; DNA: TGTGCCACCAGCAGAGGCCGGGGTGGCAATGAGCAGTTCTTC
size: once; D: -; V: TRBV30; J: TRBJ2-3; CDR3: CAWSVGRRVTDTQYF; DNA: TGTGCCTGGAGCGTCGGCAGGAGAGTCACAGATACGCAGTATTTT
size: -; D: TRBD1; V: TRBV12-3/TRBV12-4; J: TRBJ2-5; CDR3: CASSFIHTGTGEAETQYF; DNA: TGTGCCAGCAGCTTCATCCATACCGGGACAGGGGAAGCAGAGACCCAGTACTTC
size: -; D: -; V: TRBV5-1; J: TRBJ2-7; CDR3: CASSLGALYEQYF; DNA: TGCGCCAGCAGCTTGGGGGCTCTTTACGAGCAGTACTTC
size: -; D: TRBD2; V: TRBV4-2; J: TRBJ2-1; CDR3: CASTSAGGYNEQFF; DNA: TGTGCCAGCACCTCCGCGGGGGGGTACAATGAGCAGTTCTTC
size: -; D: -; V: TRBV7-2; J: TRBJ2-3; CDR3: CASSSWKGSDTQYF; DNA: TGTGCCAGCAGCTCGTGGAAGGGGTCAGATACGCAGTATTTT
size: many; D: TRBD2; V: TRBV6-1; J: TRBJ2-3; CDR3: CASIRTSGSIPDTQYF; DNA: TGTGCCAGCATTAGGACTAGCGGGAGCATTCCAGATACGCAGTATTTT
size: -; D: TRBD1; V: TRBV5-1; J: TRBJ1-2; CDR3: CASRITPRQGNYGYTF; DNA: TGCGCCAGCAGGATCACTCCGAGACAGGGTAACTATGGCTACACCTTC
size: -; D: TRBD1; V: TRBV6-2/TRBV6-3; J: TRBJ2-6; CDR3: CASRPTGAGANVLTF; DNA: TGTGCCAGCAGGCCGACAGGGGCTGGGGCCAACGTCCTGACTTTC
size: few; D: TRBD1; V: TRBV27; J: TRBJ1-5; CDR3: CASSPHPGTGDQPQHF; DNA: TGTGCCAGCAGCCCTCACCCCGGGACAGGCGATCAGCCCCAGCATTTT
size: -; D: -; V: TRBV10-3; J: TRBJ1-5; CDR3: CASDTADSNQPQHF; DNA: TGTGCCTCAGATACAGCCGATAGCAATCAGCCCCAGCATTTT
size: many; D: TRBD2; V: TRBV6-1; J: TRBJ2-7; CDR3: CASSELAGYEQYF; DNA: TGTGCCAGCAGTGAACTAGCGGGGTACGAGCAGTACTTC
size: -; D: -; V: TRBV6-2/TRBV6-3; J: TRBJ2-7; CDR3: CASSYLPGRSSYEQYF; DNA: TGTGCCAGCAGTTATTTACCGGGACGCAGCTCCTACGAGCAGTACTTC
size: few; D: -; V: TRBV5-6; J: TRBJ2-7; CDR3: CASSPGMGGFPYEQYF; DNA: TGTGCCAGCAGCCCGGGAATGGGCGGATTCCCCTACGAGCAGTACTTC
size: medium-sized; D: -; V: TRBV20-1; J: TRBJ1-1; CDR3: CSAPKWGGASAEAFF; DNA: TGCAGTGCCCCCAAGTGGGGGGGCGCATCGGCTGAAGCTTTCTTT
size: -; D: -; V: TRBV11-2; J: TRBJ2-1; CDR3: CASSLWRGNEQFF; DNA: TGTGCCAGCAGCTTATGGCGGGGTAATGAGCAGTTCTTC
size: -; D: -; V: TRBV6-2/TRBV6-3; J: TRBJ1-5; CDR3: CASSYSGSGSWSNQPQHF; DNA: TGTGCCAGCAGTTACTCTGGATCAGGGTCCTGGAGCAATCAGCCCCAGCATTTT
size: few; D: TRBD1; V: TRBV24-1; J: TRBJ2-3; CDR3: CATSDFRDSRTDTQYF; DNA: TGTGCCACCAGTGATTTCCGGGACAGCCGCACAGATACGCAGTATTTT